The T cell receptor (beta chain) described here comes from a study of monozygotic twins with inflammatory bowel disease. CDR1 is SGHAT, CDR2 FQNNGV, per germline. The CDR3 is 19 amino acids. TCRdb re-called the 5' RACE reads; every CDR3 protein appears as one record, without DNA. This specimen shows 200,000 to 250,000 distinct CDR3 sequences; the ten leading clones hold roughly 8%. The material sequenced was blood. This receptor was identified in a human donor with ulcerative colitis or Crohn's disease, or a healthy co-twin of an affected twin (not recorded which). This sequence joins TRBV11-2 and TRBJ2-4; without DNA, the TCRdb call of TRBD1 cannot be checked. The CDR3 protein is CASRRDRASFGKAKNIQYF.